This T cell receptor beta chain comes out of a study of blood T cells in healthy people across ages. Study-wide results and limits: Unsorted PBMCs ruled out conclusive naive versus antigen-experienced comparison.

The second PCR ran about 6 to 12 cycles with a sample-barcoded 5' primer and J-beta primers. One entry per CDR3 protein results from TCRdb running MiXCR on the 5' RACE reads. The repertoire holds fewer than 800,000 distinct CDR3 sequences, with approximately 21% as singletons. Concerning this clonotype itself: What it recognizes is unknown.

The germline V and J ends were trimmed by 0 bases and 11 bases, with 4 bases remaining between them. Germline V lookup: CDR1 SGHAT, CDR2 FQNNGV. This CDR3 comprises 11 residues. This clonotype originated in a man in his 70s in good health. V gene TRBV11-2 combines with J gene TRBJ1-4; D not certain. The sample consisted of blood. CDR3 amino acids: CASSLEGKLFF. In nucleotides, the CDR3 is TGTGCCAGCAGCTTAGAGGGGAAACTGTTTTTT. Drawing the rest from reference TRBV11-2 and TRBJ1-4, the complete variable domain is EAGVAQSPRYKIIEKRQSVAFWCNPISGHATLYWYQQILGQGPKLLIQFQNNGVVDDSQLPKDRFSAERLKGVDSTLKIQPAKLEDSAVYLCASSLEGKLFFGSGTQLSVL.